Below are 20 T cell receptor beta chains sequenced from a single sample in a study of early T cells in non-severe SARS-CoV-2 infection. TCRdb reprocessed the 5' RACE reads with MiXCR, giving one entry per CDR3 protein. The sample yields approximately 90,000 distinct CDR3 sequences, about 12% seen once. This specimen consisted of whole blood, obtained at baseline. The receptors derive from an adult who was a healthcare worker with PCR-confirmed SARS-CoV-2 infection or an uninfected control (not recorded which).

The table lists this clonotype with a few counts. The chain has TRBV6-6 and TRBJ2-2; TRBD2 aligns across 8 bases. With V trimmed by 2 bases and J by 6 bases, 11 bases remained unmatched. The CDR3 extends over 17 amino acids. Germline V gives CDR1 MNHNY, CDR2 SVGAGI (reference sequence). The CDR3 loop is CASSYLAGRALSGELFF. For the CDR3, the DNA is TGTGCCAGCAGTTACCTCGCCGGGAGGGCCTTGTCCGGGGAGCTGTTTTTT.

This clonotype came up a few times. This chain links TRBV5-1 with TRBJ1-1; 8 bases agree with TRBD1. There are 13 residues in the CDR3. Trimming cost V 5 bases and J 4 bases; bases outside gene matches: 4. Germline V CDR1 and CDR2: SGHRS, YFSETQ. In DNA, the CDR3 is TGCGCCAGCAGGCCCGGACAGGGCACTGAAGCTTTCTTT. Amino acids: CASRPGQGTEAFF.

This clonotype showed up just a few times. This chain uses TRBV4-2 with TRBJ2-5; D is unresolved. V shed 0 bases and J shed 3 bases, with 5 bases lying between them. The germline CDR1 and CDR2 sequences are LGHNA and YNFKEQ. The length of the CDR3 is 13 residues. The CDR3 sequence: CASSQDPEETQYF. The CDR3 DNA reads TGTGCCAGCAGCCAAGACCCGGAAGAGACCCAGTACTTC.

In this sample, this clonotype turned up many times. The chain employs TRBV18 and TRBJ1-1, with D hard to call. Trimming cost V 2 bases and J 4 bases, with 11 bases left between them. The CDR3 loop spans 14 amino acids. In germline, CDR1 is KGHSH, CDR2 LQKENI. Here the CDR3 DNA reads TGTGCCAGCTCACCAGACATCGAGGGCACTGAAGCTTTCTTT. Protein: CASSPDIEGTEAFF.

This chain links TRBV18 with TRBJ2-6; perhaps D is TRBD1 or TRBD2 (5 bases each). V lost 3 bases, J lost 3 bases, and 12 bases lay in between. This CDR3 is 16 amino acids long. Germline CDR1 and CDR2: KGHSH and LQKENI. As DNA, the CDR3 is TGTGCCAGCTCACCCACGGGGCCTATTGGGGCCAACGTCCTGACTTTC. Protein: CASSPTGPIGANVLTF.

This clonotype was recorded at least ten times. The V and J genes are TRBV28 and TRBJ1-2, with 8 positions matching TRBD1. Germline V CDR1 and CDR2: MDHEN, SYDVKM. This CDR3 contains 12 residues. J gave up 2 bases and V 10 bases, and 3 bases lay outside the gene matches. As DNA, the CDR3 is TGTGCCACCCGACAGGGGAACTATGGCTACACCTTC. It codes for CATRQGNYGYTF.

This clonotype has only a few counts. The CDR3 is CASSRGDNQPQHF. The CDR3 DNA reads as TGTGCCAGCAGTCGGGGAGACAATCAGCCCCAGCATTTT. The chain links TRBV6-5 to TRBJ1-5; D remains unclear. There are 13 residues in the CDR3. The germline gives CDR1 MNHEY, CDR2 SVGAGI. V was clipped by 5 bases and J by 3 bases, with 8 bases between them.

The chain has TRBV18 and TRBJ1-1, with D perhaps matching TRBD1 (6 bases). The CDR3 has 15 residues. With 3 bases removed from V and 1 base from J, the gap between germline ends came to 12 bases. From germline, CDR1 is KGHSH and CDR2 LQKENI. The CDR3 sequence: CASSPGQRTNTEAFF. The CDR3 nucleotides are TGTGCCAGCTCACCCGGACAGAGAACGAACACTGAAGCTTTCTTT.

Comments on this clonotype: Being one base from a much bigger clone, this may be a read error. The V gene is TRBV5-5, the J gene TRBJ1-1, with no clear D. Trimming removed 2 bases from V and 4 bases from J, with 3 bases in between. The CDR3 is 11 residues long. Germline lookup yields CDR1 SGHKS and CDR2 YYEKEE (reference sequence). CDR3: CASSFATEAFF. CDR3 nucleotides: TGTGCCAGCAGCTTTGCCACTGAAGCTTTCTTT.

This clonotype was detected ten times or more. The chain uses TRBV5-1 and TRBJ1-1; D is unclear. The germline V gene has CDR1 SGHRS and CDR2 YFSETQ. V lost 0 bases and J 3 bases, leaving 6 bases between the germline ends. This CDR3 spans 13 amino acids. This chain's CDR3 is CASSLGRYTEAFF. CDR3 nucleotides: TGCGCCAGCAGCTTGGGACGGTACACTGAAGCTTTCTTT.

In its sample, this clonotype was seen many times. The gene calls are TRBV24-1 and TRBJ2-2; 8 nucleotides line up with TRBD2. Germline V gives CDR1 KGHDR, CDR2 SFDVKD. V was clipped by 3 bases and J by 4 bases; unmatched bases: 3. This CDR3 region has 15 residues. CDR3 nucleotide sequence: TGTGCCACCAGTGATGCGGGAGGAAGCACCGGGGAGCTGTTTTTT. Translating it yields CATSDAGGSTGELFF.

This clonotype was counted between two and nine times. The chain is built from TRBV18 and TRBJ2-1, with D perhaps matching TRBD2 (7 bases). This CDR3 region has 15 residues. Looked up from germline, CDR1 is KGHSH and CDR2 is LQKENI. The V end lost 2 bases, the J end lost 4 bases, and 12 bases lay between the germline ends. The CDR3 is CASSPRGGQYNEQFF. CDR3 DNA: TGTGCCAGCTCACCAAGGGGGGGACAATACAATGAGCAGTTCTTC.

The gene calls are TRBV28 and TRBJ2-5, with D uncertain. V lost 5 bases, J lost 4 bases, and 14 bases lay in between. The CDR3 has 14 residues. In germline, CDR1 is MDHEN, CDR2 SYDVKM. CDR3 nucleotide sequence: TGTGCCAGCAGTCAAGACCTGAACGCAGAGACCCAGTACTTC. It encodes CASSQDLNAETQYF.

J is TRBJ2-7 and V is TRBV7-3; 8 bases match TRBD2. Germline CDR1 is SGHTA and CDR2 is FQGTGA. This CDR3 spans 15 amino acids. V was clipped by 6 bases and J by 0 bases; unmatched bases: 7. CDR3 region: CASSPIAGSSYEQYF. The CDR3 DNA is TGTGCCAGCAGTCCGATAGCGGGAAGCTCCTACGAGCAGTACTTC.

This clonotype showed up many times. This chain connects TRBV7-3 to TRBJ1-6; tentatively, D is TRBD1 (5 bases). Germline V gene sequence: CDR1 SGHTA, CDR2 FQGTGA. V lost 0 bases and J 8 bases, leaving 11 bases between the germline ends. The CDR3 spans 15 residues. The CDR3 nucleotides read TGTGCCAGCAGCTTAACCGGAACGGGGGATTCACCCCTCCACTTT. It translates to CASSLTGTGDSPLHF.

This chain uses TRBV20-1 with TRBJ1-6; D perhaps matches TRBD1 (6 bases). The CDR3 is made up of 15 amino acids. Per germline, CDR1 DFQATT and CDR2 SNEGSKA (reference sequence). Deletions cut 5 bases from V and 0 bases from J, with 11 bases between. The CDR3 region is CSAPGGGSYNSPLHF. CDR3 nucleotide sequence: TGCAGTGCTCCCGGAGGGGGCTCCTATAATTCACCCCTCCACTTT.

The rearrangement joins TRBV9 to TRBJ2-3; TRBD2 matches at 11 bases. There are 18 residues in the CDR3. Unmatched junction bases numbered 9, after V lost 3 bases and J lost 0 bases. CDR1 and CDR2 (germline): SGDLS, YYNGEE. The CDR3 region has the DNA TGTGCCAGCAGCGAGAGGCTAGCGGGAGGTTCTAGCACAGATACGCAGTATTTT. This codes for CASSERLAGGSSTDTQYF.

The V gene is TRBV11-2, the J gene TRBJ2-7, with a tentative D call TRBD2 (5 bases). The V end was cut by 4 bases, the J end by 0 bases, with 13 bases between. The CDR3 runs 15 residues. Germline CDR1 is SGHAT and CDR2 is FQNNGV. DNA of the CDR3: TGTGCCAGCAGCTCCCGGGGAAAAGACTCCTACGAGCAGTACTTC. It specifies CASSSRGKDSYEQYF.

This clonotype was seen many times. DNA for the CDR3: TGTGCCAGCAGTTTAGGGCAAGGGTCACCCCTCCACTTT. It codes for CASSLGQGSPLHF. This rearrangement joins TRBV27 to TRBJ1-6; D uncertain. Germline V lookup: CDR1 MNHEY, CDR2 SMNVEV (reference sequence). The CDR3 has 13 amino acids. The V and J ends lost 2 bases and 10 bases respectively, with 9 bases between them.

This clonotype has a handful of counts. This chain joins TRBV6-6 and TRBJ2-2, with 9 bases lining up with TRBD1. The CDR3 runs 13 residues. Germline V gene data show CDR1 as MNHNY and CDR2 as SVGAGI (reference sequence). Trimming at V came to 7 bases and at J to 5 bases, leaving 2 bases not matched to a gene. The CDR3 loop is CASKTGGTGELFF. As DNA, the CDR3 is TGTGCCAGCAAGACAGGGGGGACCGGGGAGCTGTTTTTT.